The 29 T cell receptor beta chains below come from one sample, sequenced in a study of CD8+ T cells in alopecia areata. RNA extraction was followed by reverse transcription into cDNA, which acted as the sequencing template. Repertoires were generated with immunoSEQ multiplex PCR, while TCRdb's copy carries only in-frame clones and drops some. This repertoire shows about 250,000 clones, roughly 63% found once; its top ten account for around 0.84%. Treatment indicated: oral pan-JAK inhibitor, 5-10 mg twice daily. The specimen was CD4+ T cells sorted from blood, collected at week 52, from a patient treated with tofacitinib. The receptor set was obtained from a human donor with alopecia areata.

The table lists this clone with a few counts. This chain uses TRBV7-8 with TRBJ2-6, with D possibly TRBD1 on 6 matching bases. This CDR3 is built from 16 residues. The V gene's germline CDR1 is SGHVS and CDR2 FQNEAQ. Trimming left V 6 bases short and J 2 bases short, with 14 bases between. CDR3 sequence: CASSQRTGPGANVLTF. The DNA for the CDR3 is TGTGCCAGCAGTCAACGCACAGGGCCTGGGGCCAACGTCCTGACTTTC.

V gene TRBV27 combines with J gene TRBJ1-6, with D possibly matching TRBD1 (6 bases). CDR1 and CDR2 (germline): MNHEY, SMNVEV (reference sequence). This CDR3 spans 14 amino acids. V lost 2 bases to trimming and J lost 10 bases, with 12 bases between them. The CDR3: CASSLQTGFSPLHF. In DNA, the CDR3 is TGTGCCAGCAGTTTACAAACAGGGTTCTCACCCCTCCACTTT.

The chain is built from TRBV25-1 and TRBJ2-5; D perhaps matches TRBD2 (7 bases). This CDR3 has 15 residues. Germline-derived CDR1 and CDR2 are MGHDK and SYGVNS. Trimming took 3 bases from V and 2 from J, leaving 13 bases between them. The CDR3: CASSDSKGGQETQYF. The CDR3 DNA sequence: TGTGCCAGCAGTGATTCAAAGGGGGGGCAAGAGACCCAGTACTTC.

J is TRBJ1-6 and V is TRBV5-6; 7 bases are a match to TRBD1. V gave up 4 bases and J gave up 10 bases; unmatched junction bases: 14. The CDR3 runs 16 residues. The V gene's germline CDR1 is SGHDT and CDR2 YYEEEE. CDR3 sequence: CASSPKPHQGGSPLHF. The CDR3 DNA reads TGTGCCAGCAGCCCCAAACCCCACCAGGGGGGGTCACCCCTCCACTTT.

Written as DNA, the CDR3 is TGTGCCACACGGCGTTGGACTAGCGACTCCTACGAGCAGTACTTC. It is translated as CATRRWTSDSYEQYF. The chain carries TRBV9 and TRBJ2-7; TRBD2 agrees at 9 bases. CDR1 SGDLS and CDR2 YYNGEE come from the germline V gene. V lost 9 bases and J lost 0; bases outside the gene matches: 10. The CDR3 length is 15 residues.

V and J are TRBV10-3 and TRBJ2-6, with D unresolved. The CDR3 is 14 residues long. The V end was cut by 3 bases, the J end by 0 bases, with 3 bases between. Germline V CDR1 and CDR2: ENHRY, SYGVKD. In DNA, the CDR3 is TGTGCCATCAGTGACGTCTCTGGGGCCAACGTCCTGACTTTC. Translation gives CAISDVSGANVLTF.

The chain couples TRBV7-9 to TRBJ1-5, with TRBD1 matching over 7 bases. Germline assignment: CDR1 SEHNR and CDR2 FQNEAQ (reference sequence). This CDR3 region has 13 residues. With 5 bases clipped from V and 4 bases from J, the junction kept 2 bases outside the gene matches. In DNA, the CDR3 is TGTGCCAGCAGCGTACAGGGGAATCAGCCCCAGCATTTT. Protein: CASSVQGNQPQHF.

V usage is TRBV29-1 and J usage is TRBJ1-2, with TRBD1 matching 7 bases. Germline-derived CDR1 and CDR2 are SQVTM and ANQGSEA. The CDR3 is 12 amino acids. V was pared by 6 bases and J by 6 bases, with 7 bases of the junction left unmatched. The CDR3 bases are TGCAGCGTGGGGGACAGTACTAATGGCTACACCTTC. Translated: CSVGDSTNGYTF.

The chain recombines TRBV18 with TRBJ2-3; the match to TRBD1 covers 8 bases. Germline values: CDR1 KGHSH, CDR2 LQKENI. The length of the CDR3 is 15 residues. V lost 4 bases to trimming and J lost 6 bases; unmatched junction nucleotides: 9. CDR3 nucleotides: TGTGCCAGCTCACTCGGGACAGGAGCACAGGATACGCAGTATTTT. It translates to CASSLGTGAQDTQYF.

The chain employs TRBV11-1 and TRBJ1-6; D gene uncertain. The V end lost 7 bases, the J end lost 10 bases, and 17 bases lay between the germline ends. Germline V gives CDR1 SGHAT, CDR2 FQDESV (reference sequence). The CDR3 length is 14 residues. CDR3 residues: CASTPLGGTSPLHF. DNA of the CDR3: TGTGCCAGCACCCCTCTGGGAGGAACCTCACCCCTCCACTTT. The variable domain in full, completed from reference TRBV11-1 and TRBJ1-6, reads EAEVAQSPRYKITEKSQAVAFWCDPISGHATLYWYRQILGQGPELLVQFQDESVVDDSQLPKDRFSAERLKGVDSTLKIQPAELGDSAMYLCASTPLGGTSPLHFGNGTRLTVT.

The V call is TRBV27, the J call TRBJ2-7, with TRBD1 identical over 10 bases. The germline CDR1 and CDR2 sequences are MNHEY and SMNVEV (reference sequence). V shed 5 bases and J 1 base; nucleotides not matched to a gene: 11. This CDR3 spans 17 amino acids. CDR3 loop: CASSLSTGGLLSYEQYF. The CDR3 nucleotides read TGTGCCAGCAGTCTCTCGACAGGGGGCCTCCTTTCCTACGAGCAGTACTTC.

This chain joins TRBV9 and TRBJ1-2; D possibly corresponds to TRBD1 (6 bases). The CDR3 loop spans 15 amino acids. Trimming took off 3 bases at V and 1 base at J, with 13 bases between the two ends. Germline lookup yields CDR1 SGDLS and CDR2 YYNGEE. For the CDR3, the DNA is TGTGCCAGCAGCGGAGGACAGAGAGATAACTATGGCTACACCTTC. Its translation is CASSGGQRDNYGYTF.

This chain uses TRBV7-9 with TRBJ2-5; either TRBD1 or TRBD2 may supply D (5 bases each). This CDR3 has 14 amino acids. Trimming took off 5 bases at V and 4 bases at J, with 14 bases between the two ends. Per germline, CDR1 SEHNR and CDR2 FQNEAQ (reference sequence). The CDR3 is CASSPAGAGETQYF. The CDR3 bases are TGTGCCAGCAGCCCCGCCGGGGCTGGAGAGACCCAGTACTTC.

The chain employs TRBV7-9 and TRBJ2-1; D call uncertain. Trimming pared 3 bases from V and 3 bases from J, leaving 3 bases between. The CDR3 covers 12 residues. From germline, CDR1 is SEHNR and CDR2 FQNEAQ (reference sequence). The CDR3 sequence: CASSFIYNEQFF. As DNA, the CDR3 is TGTGCCAGCAGCTTTATCTACAATGAGCAGTTCTTC.

The V gene is TRBV4-1, the J gene TRBJ1-6; 9 positions agree with TRBD1. The CDR3 is 16 amino acids. V gave up 0 bases and J gave up 10 bases; unmatched junction bases: 7. The germline CDR1 and CDR2 sequences are MGHRA and YSYEKL. CDR3 amino acids: CASSQEGQGAGSPLHF. Written as DNA, the CDR3 is TGCGCCAGCAGCCAAGAGGGACAGGGTGCGGGATCACCCCTCCACTTT.

In its sample, this clone was seen once. The chain recombines TRBV30 with TRBJ2-2; 11 nucleotides match TRBD2. V lost 8 bases, J lost 4 bases, and 9 bases stayed unmatched. The CDR3 is 15 residues long. The germline V gene has CDR1 GTSNPN and CDR2 SVGIG (reference sequence). CDR3 nucleotides: TGTGCCCGTAAGACTAGCGGGGCTTCCACCGGGGAGCTGTTTTTT. Protein: CARKTSGASTGELFF.

This clone was observed a handful of times. The V and J genes are TRBV11-2 and TRBJ2-1; D ambiguous. With 4 bases removed from V and 0 bases from J, the gap between germline ends came to 10 bases. This CDR3 contains 15 residues. CDR1 and CDR2 from the germline V gene are SGHAT and FQNNGV. CDR3 amino acids: CASSSIGLSYNEQFF. CDR3 bases: TGTGCCAGCAGCTCAATAGGGCTCTCCTACAATGAGCAGTTCTTC. The complete variable domain, with remaining parts taken from reference TRBV11-2 and TRBJ2-1, reads EAGVAQSPRYKIIEKRQSVAFWCNPISGHATLYWYQQILGQGPKLLIQFQNNGVVDDSQLPKDRFSAERLKGVDSTLKIQPAKLEDSAVYLCASSSIGLSYNEQFFGPGTRLTVL.

V usage is TRBV9 and J usage is TRBJ2-5; 9 bases match TRBD2. The length of the CDR3 is 14 residues. Germline-derived CDR1 and CDR2 are SGDLS and YYNGEE. Unmatched junction bases numbered 2, after V lost 0 bases and J lost 5 bases. This CDR3 reads CASSVGLAVETQYF. In DNA, the CDR3 is TGTGCCAGCAGCGTAGGACTAGCGGTCGAGACCCAGTACTTC.

The chain is built from TRBV6-6 and TRBJ2-5, with 8 bases identical to TRBD2. The DNA end is a closer match to TRBJ2-7, so the J assignment may be wrong. CDR1 and CDR2 from the germline V gene are MNHNY and SVGAGI (reference sequence). CDR3 size: 15 residues. The CDR3 DNA sequence: TGTGCCAGCAGTCCTGAGCTCGGGACTAGTACCGAGCAGTACTTC. It is translated as CASSPELGTSTEQYF.

The chain is built from TRBV9 and TRBJ1-3, with 10 positions matching TRBD1. With V trimmed by 4 bases and J by 8 bases, 6 bases remained unmatched. The CDR3 spans 14 residues. Germline CDR1 reads SGDLS; CDR2 reads YYNGEE. The CDR3 coding sequence is TGTGCCAGCAGCCCGCCTGGACAGGGGGACACCATATATTTT. Its translation: CASSPPGQGDTIYF.

The chain uses TRBV7-2 and TRBJ1-6; D gene uncertain. Germline V gene data show CDR1 as SGHTA and CDR2 as FQGNSA. V lost 2 bases to trimming and J lost 2 bases, with 7 bases between them. This CDR3 comprises 15 residues. CDR3 DNA: TGTGCCAGCAGCTTACTTGGCGCCTATAATTCACCCCTCCACTTT. It translates to CASSLLGAYNSPLHF.

V gene TRBV19 combines with J gene TRBJ2-5; D call uncertain. The V gene's germline CDR1 is LNHDA and CDR2 SQIVND (reference sequence). V dropped 5 bases and J dropped 7 bases, with 14 bases sitting between them. This CDR3 is 13 amino acids long. CDR3 DNA: TGTGCCAGTAGTGACTCTAGAAAGGGGACCCAGTACTTC. It yields the protein CASSDSRKGTQYF.

This clone has just one count. The J gene is TRBJ2-2, the V gene TRBV4-2, with D possibly matching TRBD1 (5 bases). The germline gives CDR1 LGHNA, CDR2 YNFKEQ. Trimming removed 6 bases at V and 1 base at J, with 15 bases between. The CDR3 extends over 16 amino acids. The CDR3 coding sequence is TGTGCCAGCAGTGACGGCCTGACAGTGAACACCGGGGAGCTGTTTTTT. Translated, it gives CASSDGLTVNTGELFF.

This clone showed up just a few times. This chain uses TRBV7-9 with TRBJ2-1; D call uncertain. The CDR3 is 14 amino acids. Germline lookup yields CDR1 SEHNR and CDR2 FQNEAQ (reference sequence). In DNA form, the CDR3 reads TGTGGTACTTCTTGGTTTGGGAAAAGGCGAGAGCAGTTCTTC. It specifies CGTSWFGKRREQFF.

This rearrangement joins TRBV7-3 to TRBJ2-1; no clear D gene. The CDR3 loop spans 13 amino acids. Trimming stripped 3 bases from V and 10 bases from J, with 13 bases between. CDR1 SGHTA and CDR2 FQGTGA come from the germline V gene. The CDR3 protein is CASSLADVGEQFF. As DNA, the CDR3 is TGTGCCAGCAGCTTGGCGGACGTCGGGGAGCAGTTCTTC.

A few counts support this clone. The chain couples TRBV14 to TRBJ2-2, with TRBD2 as a possible D gene (6 bases). With 6 bases removed from V and 0 bases from J, the gap between germline ends came to 11 bases. The CDR3 loop spans 15 amino acids. Germline lookup yields CDR1 SGHDN and CDR2 FVKESK. CDR3 sequence: CASRLGLTNTGELFF. In nucleotides, the CDR3 is TGTGCCAGCAGGCTGGGACTCACGAACACCGGGGAGCTGTTTTTT.

V and J are TRBV6-5 and TRBJ2-1; D call uncertain. CDR3 size: 12 residues. The germline V gene encodes CDR1 MNHEY and CDR2 SVGAGI. V was clipped by 2 bases and J by 7 bases, with 6 bases between them. The CDR3 loop is CASSYNRNEQFF. The CDR3 DNA sequence: TGTGCCAGCAGTTACAATAGGAATGAGCAGTTCTTC.

The chain carries TRBV29-1 and TRBJ2-3; D call uncertain. V lost 2 bases and J lost 4, with 7 bases in between. The CDR3 runs 12 residues. From germline, CDR1 is SQVTM and CDR2 ANQGSEA. The CDR3 loop reads CSVERGSDTQYF. The CDR3 coding sequence is TGCAGCGTTGAACGTGGGTCAGATACGCAGTATTTT.

This clone turned up a few times. The chain couples TRBV7-9 to TRBJ2-1; no firm D call. This CDR3 comprises 10 residues. Trimming shortened V by 7 bases and J by 5 bases, and 3 bases separated the two germline ends. Per germline, CDR1 SEHNR and CDR2 FQNEAQ (reference sequence). The DNA of the CDR3 is TGTGCCAGCAACCACAATGAGCAGTTCTTC. It is translated as CASNHNEQFF.